This T cell receptor beta chain was recovered during a study of T cell responses to AZD1222 COVID-19 vaccine. Findings and limits, study-wide: Clonal diversity may have been underestimated in mostly white British donors.

Sequencing used immunoSEQ multiplex PCR; TCRdb keeps in-frame clones, though not all of them. In the table there are about 86,000 clones, 88% of which are singletons. A note on this clone: Antigen specificity is unknown.

V trimming: 5 bases; J trimming: 7 bases; junction bases outside the gene matches: 3. Looked up from germline, CDR1 is LGHDT and CDR2 is YNNKEL (reference sequence). The CDR3 contains 14 residues. The gene calls are TRBV3-1 (or the pseudogene TRBV3-2) and TRBJ1-6, with 9 bases that match TRBD1. Sequences were derived from peripheral blood, sampled 28 days after the second AZD1222 dose. The receptor's source is an adult who received the AZD1222 COVID-19 vaccine. The CDR3, as DNA: TGTGCCAGCAGCAACGGACAGGGGAATTCACCCCTCCACTTT. Translating it yields CASSNGQGNSPLHF.